These 32 T cell receptor beta chains originate from one sample sequenced in a study of T cell repertoires in cytomegalovirus infection. A single record per CDR3 protein comes from TCRdb applying MiXCR to the reads. The data show 50,000 to 65,000 distinct CDR3 sequences, with about a fifth seen just once and roughly two thirds held by the top ten. Their antigen targets remain unknown. The source material was CD8+ T cells from cultured PBMCs, sampled from culture after CMV antigen stimulation. These TCRs come from a human donor in good health (CMV status not recorded). Some clones in this sample may be carry-over from other donors' samples.

V usage is TRBV27 and J usage is TRBJ1-1; D remains ambiguous. V lost 3 bases and J lost 5, with 10 bases in between. The CDR3 extends over 13 amino acids. Germline assignment: CDR1 MNHEY and CDR2 SMNVEV (reference sequence). The CDR3 DNA is TGTGCCAGCAGTTTCTCCGCGCCGACTGAAGCTTTCTTT. This translates into CASSFSAPTEAFF.

The rearrangement uses TRBV2 and TRBJ2-3; no clear D gene. Germline V gene lookup returns CDR1 SNHLY and CDR2 FYNNEI. The CDR3 has 11 residues. Trimming left V 8 bases short and J 7 bases short, with 10 bases between. The CDR3 region has the DNA TGTGCCAGCCGTGGGTCAAATACGCAGTATTTT. Translated, it gives CASRGSNTQYF.

This clonotype was seen at least ten times. The CDR3 here is CASSLGTSGRNEQYF. The CDR3 bases are TGTGCCAGCAGCTTAGGGACTAGCGGGAGGAACGAGCAGTACTTC. This sequence joins TRBV7-8 and TRBJ2-7; the match to TRBD2 covers 14 bases. The CDR3 has 15 amino acids. Germline V CDR1 and CDR2: SGHVS, FQNEAQ. The V segment lost 1 base and the J segment 5 bases; nucleotides outside the gene matches: 1.

The genes are TRBV27 and TRBJ2-6; D unclear. Germline V CDR1 and CDR2: MNHEY, SMNVEV (reference sequence). The CDR3 totals 18 residues. V lost 7 bases to trimming and J lost 0 bases, with 19 bases between them. CDR3 amino acids: CASTSIYTEPSGANVLTF. DNA for the CDR3: TGTGCCAGCACCTCTATTTACACAGAACCCTCTGGGGCCAACGTCCTGACTTTC.

The chain employs TRBV6-2 or TRBV6-3 and TRBJ2-1, with 13 bases aligning to TRBD2. The CDR3 spans 15 residues. V was pared by 4 bases and J by 9 bases, with 6 bases of the junction left unmatched. CDR1 MNHEY and CDR2 SVGEGT come from the germline V gene. In DNA, the CDR3 is TGTGCCAGCAGTTCCACTAGCGGGGGGGGAGGTGAGCAGTTCTTC. It specifies CASSSTSGGGGEQFF.

This clonotype was seen more than once but under ten times. This chain links TRBV7-2 with TRBJ2-1; TRBD2 matches 10 bases. V was pared by 5 bases and J by 8 bases, with 9 bases of the junction left unmatched. The CDR3 runs 15 residues. Germline assignment: CDR1 SGHTA and CDR2 FQGNSA. As DNA, the CDR3 is TGTGCCAGCAGCGAGCGGACTAGCGGCAGCGATGAGCAGTTCTTC. This sequence encodes CASSERTSGSDEQFF.

The genes are TRBV7-2 and TRBJ2-7; D may be TRBD1 or TRBD2 (7 bases each). Germline loops: CDR1 SGHTA, CDR2 FQGNSA. This CDR3 contains 15 residues. The germline V and J ends were trimmed by 2 bases and 5 bases, with 16 bases remaining between them. CDR3 amino acids: CASSLRGDSPDEQYF. DNA for the CDR3: TGTGCCAGCAGCTTACGGGGGGACAGCCCCGACGAGCAGTACTTC.

The gene calls are TRBV12-3 or TRBV12-4 and TRBJ2-6, with D possibly being TRBD1 or TRBD2 (5 bases each). The CDR3 has 18 amino acids. The ends were cut back, 11 bases at V and 2 bases at J, with 25 bases in the middle. The CDR3 sequence: CAGLLRDGPPPGANVLTF. CDR3 in DNA: TGTGCCGGCCTCCTAAGGGACGGCCCCCCTCCTGGGGCCAACGTCCTGACTTTC.

Written as DNA, the CDR3 is TGCGCCAGCAGTGACGGAATCGAAGAGACCCAGTACTTC. Translating gives CASSDGIEETQYF. The chain joins TRBV10-2 to TRBJ2-5; D gene unclear. CDR1 is WSHSY, CDR2 SAAADI, per germline. This CDR3 is built from 13 residues. V was clipped by 3 bases and J by 3 bases, with 8 bases between them.

The chain carries TRBV9 and TRBJ2-5; D is perhaps TRBD1 or TRBD2 (5 bases each). Germline lookup yields CDR1 SGDLS and CDR2 YYNGEE. The ends were cut back, 0 bases at V and 1 base at J, with 7 bases in the middle. There are 14 residues in the CDR3. Written as DNA, the CDR3 is TGTGCCAGCAGCGTAGCCGGGGCCCAAGAGACCCAGTACTTC. This codes for CASSVAGAQETQYF.

As concerns this clonotype: This may be a read error, as it is one base from a much larger clone. The chain recombines TRBV7-9 with TRBJ2-1; the D call may be TRBD1 or TRBD2 (5 bases each). The CDR3 is 14 residues long. Germline V CDR1 and CDR2: SEHNR, FQNEAQ (reference sequence). The V and J ends lost 4 bases and 10 bases respectively, with 17 bases between them. CDR3 residues: CASSSWDHSYEQFF. The CDR3 region has the DNA TGTGCCAGCAGCTCCTGGGACCACTCCTACGAGCAGTTCTTC.

This clonotype was counted only a few times. The V and J genes are TRBV9 and TRBJ2-1; D not certain. Trimming removed 3 bases from V and 6 bases from J, with 13 bases in between. This CDR3 is built from 14 residues. Germline-derived CDR1 and CDR2 are SGDLS and YYNGEE. The CDR3 loop reads CASSGATTFNEQFF. The CDR3 DNA sequence: TGTGCCAGCAGCGGCGCCACGACCTTCAATGAGCAGTTCTTC.

This clonotype appeared a few times. The genes are TRBV7-9 and TRBJ2-1; D is unclear. CDR1 is SEHNR and CDR2 is FQNEAQ in the germline V gene (reference sequence). Trimming shortened V by 2 bases and J by 3 bases, and 11 bases separated the two germline ends. This CDR3 has 15 amino acids. In DNA form, the CDR3 reads TGTGCCAGCAGCTTAATAGGCGTGAGCTACAATGAGCAGTTCTTC. Amino acids: CASSLIGVSYNEQFF. Supplemented by reference TRBV7-9 and TRBJ2-1, the full variable domain reads DTGVSQNPRHKITKRGQNVTFRCDPISEHNRLYWYRQTLGQGPEFLTYFQNEAQLEKSRLLSDRFSAERPKGSFSTLEIQRTEQGDSAMYLCASSLIGVSYNEQFFGPGTRLTVL.

The chain combines TRBV7-8 with TRBJ1-2, with D hard to call. V was shortened by 5 bases and J by 3 bases, with 22 bases between the two germline ends. Germline V gene data show CDR1 as SGHVS and CDR2 as FQNEAQ. The CDR3 contains 17 residues. The CDR3 here is CASSPSSGRVGYYGYTF. For the CDR3, the DNA is TGTGCCAGCAGCCCATCTTCCGGGAGAGTGGGCTACTATGGCTACACCTTC.

The chain links TRBV19 to TRBJ2-3; 8 nucleotides match TRBD2. Germline CDR1 and CDR2: LNHDA and SQIVND (reference sequence). The CDR3 spans 16 residues. J gave up 2 bases and V 3 bases, and 7 bases lay outside the gene matches. The CDR3 bases are TGTGCCAGTAGTATTCAAGCGGGAGCTACCACAGATACGCAGTATTTT. It translates to CASSIQAGATTDTQYF.

The gene calls are TRBV7-8 and TRBJ2-7, with 13 bases aligning to TRBD2. This CDR3 spans 15 amino acids. Looked up from germline, CDR1 is SGHVS and CDR2 is FQNEAQ. The trim removed 6 bases at V and 5 bases at J, leaving 7 bases unmatched. CDR3 sequence (DNA): TGTGCCAGCAGACGGACTAGCGGGAGCGGGGACGAGCAGTACTTC. Amino acids: CASRRTSGSGDEQYF.

This clonotype occurred a few times. The chain combines TRBV6-1 with TRBJ2-6; possible D gene TRBD2, 6 bases. This CDR3 spans 15 amino acids. Germline assignment: CDR1 MNHNS and CDR2 SASEGT. V shed 7 bases and J shed 1 base, with 11 bases lying between them. The DNA for the CDR3 is TGTGCCAGCATCGAAGGAGGGTCTGGGGCCAACGTCCTGACTTTC. It encodes CASIEGGSGANVLTF.

This clonotype appeared a few times. The chain combines TRBV4-1 with TRBJ2-7; D not resolved. CDR1 is MGHRA and CDR2 is YSYEKL in the germline V gene. CDR3 size: 15 residues. V was clipped by 3 bases and J by 1 base, with 13 bases between them. Written as DNA, the CDR3 is TGCGCCAGCAGCCAGAGACATGTAGGATCCTACGAGCAGTACTTC. Encoded protein: CASSQRHVGSYEQYF.

The chain uses TRBV28 and TRBJ1-1, with D possibly matching TRBD1 (5 bases). Germline CDR1 is MDHEN and CDR2 is SYDVKM. The CDR3 sequence is 16 residues long. The V end lost 5 bases, the J end lost 1 base, and 17 bases lay between the germline ends. CDR3 DNA sequence: TGTGCCAGCAGTATTCACAGGTTAAACCCGAACACTGAAGCTTTCTTT. It is translated as CASSIHRLNPNTEAFF.

This clonotype was recorded a few times. This chain uses TRBV19 with TRBJ1-2, with D unclear. The CDR3 is 18 residues long. V was pared by 5 bases and J by 1 base, with 23 bases between. CDR1 LNHDA and CDR2 SQIVND come from the germline V gene (reference sequence). The CDR3 reads CASSSPRRRSMDNYGYTF. The CDR3 region has the DNA TGTGCCAGTAGTTCCCCCCGCAGGAGGAGTATGGATAACTATGGCTACACCTTC.

The chain combines TRBV6-2 or TRBV6-3 with TRBJ2-1, with no clear D. This CDR3 is built from 11 residues. CDR1 is MNHEY and CDR2 is SVGEGT in the germline V gene. Trimming removed 2 bases from V and 8 bases from J, with 4 bases in between. The DNA of the CDR3 is TGTGCCAGCAGTTACAGCGATGAGCAGTTCTTC. Residues: CASSYSDEQFF.

The gene calls are TRBV25-1 and TRBJ2-5; D gene ambiguous. V lost 2 bases and J 4 bases, leaving 2 bases between the germline ends. CDR1 MGHDK and CDR2 SYGVNS come from the germline V gene. This CDR3 is built from 11 residues. The CDR3 DNA follows: TGTGCCAGCAGTGAACCAGAGACCCAGTACTTC. This gives the protein CASSEPETQYF.

The chain combines TRBV20-1 with TRBJ1-1, with D possibly matching TRBD1 (6 bases). With 0 bases removed from V and 7 bases from J, the gap between germline ends came to 18 bases. Germline V gene sequence: CDR1 DFQATT, CDR2 SNEGSKA (reference sequence). There are 15 residues in the CDR3. CDR3 sequence: CSARDKLRGAGEAFF. DNA of the CDR3: TGCAGTGCTAGAGATAAGTTGAGGGGGGCCGGTGAAGCTTTCTTT.

In this sample, this clonotype turned up a few times. The gene calls are TRBV7-2 and TRBJ2-5; D possibly matches TRBD1 or TRBD2 (6 bases each). Per the germline V gene, CDR1 is SGHTA and CDR2 is FQGNSA. V shed 2 bases and J shed 3 bases, with 19 bases lying between them. This CDR3 has 17 residues. CDR3 residues: CASSLRRGATLKETQYF. The CDR3 coding sequence is TGTGCCAGCAGCTTAAGGAGGGGGGCCACCCTAAAAGAGACCCAGTACTTC.

This clonotype has only a few counts. The V and J genes are TRBV7-6 and TRBJ2-7, with TRBD2 as a possible D gene (5 bases). V was pared by 5 bases and J by 5 bases, with 19 bases between. CDR3 size: 15 residues. Per germline, CDR1 SGHVS and CDR2 FNYEAQ. This chain's CDR3 is CASSRTQQPTHEQYF. The CDR3 bases are TGTGCCAGCAGCCGGACTCAACAACCCACCCACGAGCAGTACTTC.

This clonotype has more than one count but fewer than ten. The chain combines TRBV7-2 with TRBJ2-7; no firm D call. V gave up 5 bases and J gave up 6 bases, with 14 bases separating them. The germline V gene has CDR1 SGHTA and CDR2 FQGNSA. The length of the CDR3 is 13 residues. The CDR3 DNA sequence: TGTGCCAGCAGCACGGTGCCAGTAGGCGAGCAGTACTTC. Translation: CASSTVPVGEQYF.

The rearrangement uses TRBV29-1 and TRBJ2-7; 9 bases agree with TRBD1. The CDR3 is 14 residues long. Unmatched junction bases numbered 7, after V lost 6 bases and J lost 1 base. Germline CDR1 and CDR2: SQVTM and ANQGSEA. The DNA of the CDR3 is TGCAGCGTAAGGGACAGGGATTCTTCCTACGAGCAGTACTTC. Its translation: CSVRDRDSSYEQYF.

This clonotype was seen only a few times. The V and J genes are TRBV5-6 and TRBJ1-2; D remains unclear. The CDR3 has 15 residues. Trimming shortened V by 0 bases and J by 3 bases, and 12 bases separated the two germline ends. CDR1 SGHDT and CDR2 YYEEEE come from the germline V gene. CDR3 DNA sequence: TGTGCCAGCAGCTTGGAACCGGTATCCTACTATGGCTACACCTTC. It specifies CASSLEPVSYYGYTF.

This clonotype was seen more than once but under ten times. The CDR3 region is CASSLERGMGYNEQFF. For the CDR3, the DNA is TGTGCCAGCAGCTTAGAGAGGGGGATGGGCTACAATGAGCAGTTCTTC. This sequence joins TRBV7-9 and TRBJ2-1; TRBD1 might be the D (6 bases). The CDR3 runs to 16 residues. V was clipped by 1 base and J by 3 bases, with 13 bases between them. Germline V lookup: CDR1 SEHNR, CDR2 FQNEAQ (reference sequence).

In its sample, this clonotype was seen a few times. The chain links TRBV28 to TRBJ2-7; possibly TRBD1 or TRBD2 for D (5 bases each). Trimming shortened V by 5 bases and J by 5 bases, and 19 bases separated the two germline ends. The CDR3 is made up of 15 amino acids. Germline CDR1 reads MDHEN; CDR2 reads SYDVKM. This chain's CDR3 is CASSAEGPSNHEQYF. The CDR3 DNA is TGTGCCAGCAGTGCTGAGGGACCGTCGAACCACGAGCAGTACTTC.

CDR3: CASSLDSGSGVQYF. The CDR3 DNA is TGTGCCAGCAGTCTCGATAGCGGGAGTGGGGTGCAGTATTTT. The chain combines TRBV6-5 with TRBJ2-3; 9 nucleotides align to TRBD2. The CDR3 sequence is 14 residues long. The junction had 11 bases not matched to a gene; V was cut back by 5 bases and J by 11 bases. CDR1 is MNHEY and CDR2 is SVGAGI in the germline V gene.

The J gene is TRBJ2-1, the V gene TRBV7-6; 7 nucleotides align to TRBD2. Per the germline V gene, CDR1 is SGHVS and CDR2 is FNYEAQ. The V gene end was trimmed by 5 bases and the J gene end by 0 bases; junction bases not matched to a gene: 7. The CDR3 totals 16 residues. The CDR3, as DNA: TGTGCCAGCAGCCCGGGGGGACTACCCTCCTACAATGAGCAGTTCTTC. Encoded protein: CASSPGGLPSYNEQFF. The complete variable domain, with remaining parts taken from reference TRBV7-6 and TRBJ2-1, reads GAGVSQSPRYKVTKRGQDVALRCDPISGHVSLYWYRQALGQGPEFLTYFNYEAQQDKSGLPNDRFSAERPEGSISTLTIQRTEQRDSAMYRCASSPGGLPSYNEQFFGPGTRLTVL.